The text below deals with one T cell receptor beta chain. DNA loading was fixed at roughly 0.35 ug for all bulk PBMC samples. The method was immunoSEQ multiplex PCR; TCRdb's version includes in-frame clones alone and lacks a portion of them. The sample comprises 11,000 or so clones, around four fifths of which are singletons, and about 19% rests with the top ten. Trimming stripped 2 bases from V and 7 bases from J, with 20 bases between. The germline V gene encodes CDR1 SEHNR and CDR2 FQNEAQ (reference sequence). This CDR3 is 16 amino acids long. The entry originates in a study of blood T cell dynamics during melanoma immunotherapy. Documented time point: pre-treatment baseline.

V is TRBV7-9 and J is TRBJ1-1; D possibly corresponds to TRBD1 (5 bases). The sequence derives from a human donor with melanoma. Sequenced here: blood, sampled from a patient treated with checkpoint blockade. The CDR3 here is CASSLINTGRANEAFF. Written as DNA, the CDR3 is TGTGCCAGCAGCTTAATCAATACAGGCCGGGCCAATGAAGCTTTCTTT.